The 29 T cell receptor beta chains given below trace back to one sample, sequenced in a study of CD8 T cells in Susac syndrome. It was with random hexamers that roughly 0.5 to 1 ug RNA was reverse transcribed. TCRdb independently ran MiXCR on the immunoSEQ multiplex PCR reads; one entry per CDR3 protein. The table has around 230,000 distinct CDR3 sequences, around 96% seen once. The sequenced sample consisted of CD4+ T cells from PBMCs. The receptors were gathered from a human donor with Susac syndrome.

The V and J genes are TRBV9 and TRBJ2-3; D is possibly TRBD1 or TRBD2 (5 bases each). CDR3 length: 12 residues. Germline loops: CDR1 SGDLS, CDR2 YYNGEE. Trimming took 0 bases from V and 11 from J, leaving 10 bases between them. Written as DNA, the CDR3 is TGTGCCAGCAGCGTAGTGCGAGGGGTGCAGTATTTT. It translates to CASSVVRGVQYF. Full variable domain (rest looked up from reference TRBV9 and TRBJ2-3): DSGVTQTPKHLITATGQRVTLRCSPRSGDLSVYWYQQSLDQGLQFLIQYYNGEERAKGNILERFSAQQFPDLHSELNLSSLELGDSALYFCASSVVRGVQYFGPGTRLTVL.

This clonotype came up once. The chain combines TRBV30 with TRBJ1-2, with TRBD1 matching over 7 bases. The CDR3 totals 14 residues. V was clipped by 0 bases and J by 8 bases; unmatched bases: 9. Germline assignment: CDR1 GTSNPN and CDR2 SVGIG (reference sequence). The CDR3, as DNA: TGTGCCTGGAGTGTACAGGGGTCTCCGGAAGGCTACACCTTC. Translating gives CAWSVQGSPEGYTF. Together with reference TRBV30 and TRBJ1-2, the CDR3 gives the full variable domain: SQTIHQWPATLVQPVGSPLSLECTVEGTSNPNLYWYRQAAGRGLQLLFYSVGIGQISSEVPQNLSASRPQDRQFILSSKKLLLSDSGFYLCAWSVQGSPEGYTFGSGTRLTVV.

The gene calls are TRBV14 and TRBJ2-5; 8 nucleotides agree with TRBD2. The germline gives CDR1 SGHDN, CDR2 FVKESK. V dropped 0 bases and J dropped 6; count of bases not matched to a gene: 6. The length of the CDR3 is 15 residues. The CDR3 bases are TGTGCCAGCAGCCAAGATTGGGGGACTAGGAAGACCCAGTACTTC. Amino acid sequence: CASSQDWGTRKTQYF. Combining the CDR3 with reference TRBV14 and TRBJ2-5 gives the whole variable domain EAGVTQFPSHSVIEKGQTVTLRCDPISGHDNLYWYRRVMGKEIKFLLHFVKESKQDESGMPNNRFLAERTGGTYSTLKVQPAELEDSGVYFCASSQDWGTRKTQYFGPGTRLLVL.

The genes are TRBV20-1 and TRBJ1-2, with D perhaps matching TRBD1 (6 bases). The germline V and J ends were trimmed by 4 bases and 1 base, with 7 bases remaining between them. The CDR3 length is 12 residues. The V gene's germline CDR1 is DFQATT and CDR2 SNEGSKA (reference sequence). The DNA for the CDR3 is TGCAGTGCTAAAGGGGGTAACTATGGCTACACCTTC. Protein product: CSAKGGNYGYTF.

The chain uses TRBV12-3 or TRBV12-4 and TRBJ1-5, with 11 bases matching TRBD1. There are 15 residues in the CDR3. V dropped 5 bases and J dropped 5; count of bases not matched to a gene: 5. The CDR3: CASSGTGGSYQPQHF. CDR3 nucleotides: TGTGCCAGCAGTGGGACAGGGGGTAGTTATCAGCCCCAGCATTTT.

V gene TRBV29-1 combines with J gene TRBJ1-4, with D possibly TRBD1 on 5 matching bases. Trimming took 0 bases from V and 5 from J, leaving 10 bases between them. The CDR3 consists of 14 residues. CDR1 SQVTM and CDR2 ANQGSEA come from the germline V gene. CDR3 nucleotides: TGCAGCGTTGAAGAAGGGCCAGGGAATGAAAAACTGTTTTTT. It codes for CSVEEGPGNEKLFF.

The chain carries TRBV20-1 and TRBJ2-1; 7 bases agree with TRBD2. Germline V gene data show CDR1 as DFQATT and CDR2 as SNEGSKA (reference sequence). CDR3 length: 13 residues. Trimming took 5 bases from V and 10 from J; bases not matched to a gene: 11. CDR3 coding DNA: TGCAGTGCTGGGGGGGGAGGCACCCCGGAGCAGTTCTTC. Protein sequence: CSAGGGGTPEQFF.

V gene TRBV30 combines with J gene TRBJ2-7; 8 bases agree with TRBD2. J was trimmed by 3 bases and V by 3 bases; bases with no gene match: 7. This CDR3 has 14 residues. CDR1 is GTSNPN and CDR2 is SVGIG in the germline V gene (reference sequence). The CDR3 is CAWRFTSGHYEQYF. The CDR3 DNA reads TGTGCCTGGAGATTCACTAGCGGCCACTACGAGCAGTACTTC.

This clonotype has only one observation. The chain employs TRBV13 and TRBJ2-5, with D maybe TRBD1 (6 bases). The germline CDR1 and CDR2 sequences are PRHDT and FYEKMQ (reference sequence). The CDR3 is made up of 14 amino acids. V dropped 4 bases and J dropped 0 bases, with 9 bases sitting between them. In nucleotides, the CDR3 is TGTGCCAGCAGCTCTACAGGGTACCAAGAGACCCAGTACTTC. Amino acids: CASSSTGYQETQYF.

The J gene is TRBJ2-1, the V gene TRBV7-2; no clear D. The CDR3 spans 14 residues. With 1 base removed from V and 3 bases from J, the gap between germline ends came to 7 bases. Looked up from germline, CDR1 is SGHTA and CDR2 is FQGNSA. The CDR3 sequence: CASSLDPIYNEQFF. CDR3 coding DNA: TGTGCCAGCAGCTTAGATCCCATCTACAATGAGCAGTTCTTC.

The J gene is TRBJ2-1, the V gene TRBV29-1, with no clear D. The CDR3 contains 13 residues. Germline V CDR1 and CDR2: SQVTM, ANQGSEA. Trimming cost V 6 bases and J 3 bases, with 12 bases left between them. The CDR3 sequence is CSVGPPLYNEQFF. The CDR3 coding sequence is TGCAGCGTAGGCCCTCCTCTCTACAATGAGCAGTTCTTC.

The chain employs TRBV9 and TRBJ2-1; 13 nucleotides match TRBD2. The length of the CDR3 is 17 residues. Germline V gives CDR1 SGDLS, CDR2 YYNGEE. V dropped 3 bases and J dropped 2; count of bases not matched to a gene: 5. The CDR3 protein is CASSGTSGSVTYNEQFF. The DNA for the CDR3 is TGTGCCAGCAGCGGGACTAGCGGGAGTGTAACCTACAATGAGCAGTTCTTC.

The chain combines TRBV12-3 or TRBV12-4 with TRBJ1-2; possible D gene TRBD1, 6 bases. CDR3 length: 13 residues. The V end was cut by 3 bases, the J end by 6 bases, with 11 bases between. CDR3 amino acids: CASSFLQGNGYTF. The CDR3 coding sequence is TGTGCCAGCAGTTTCCTTCAGGGGAATGGCTACACCTTC.

The CDR3: CASSVSRFPRGDTQYF. The CDR3 DNA sequence: TGTGCCAGCAGCGTCTCCCGGTTCCCCCGGGGAGATACGCAGTATTTT. The rearrangement links TRBV11-2 to TRBJ2-3, with TRBD2 as a possible D gene (5 bases). V was clipped by 5 bases and J by 5 bases, with 20 bases between them. The germline CDR1 and CDR2 sequences are SGHAT and FQNNGV. The CDR3 loop spans 16 amino acids.

The table lists this clonotype with a count of one. The rearrangement uses TRBV4-1 and TRBJ2-7, with 7 positions matching TRBD2. V gave up 4 bases and J gave up 0 bases; unmatched junction bases: 9. Germline values: CDR1 MGHRA, CDR2 YSYEKL. The CDR3 contains 16 residues. CDR3 residues: CASSPAGGSRSYEQYF. The CDR3 region has the DNA TGCGCCAGCAGCCCTGCGGGCGGGAGCCGCTCCTACGAGCAGTACTTC.

CDR3 in DNA: TGCAGTGCTAGAGACCACAGGGTAGGGGCCAACGTCCTGACTTTC. It yields the protein CSARDHRVGANVLTF. V is TRBV20-1 and J is TRBJ2-6; possible D gene TRBD1, 6 bases. CDR3 length equals 15 residues. CDR1 and CDR2 from the germline V gene are DFQATT and SNEGSKA (reference sequence). The V gene lost 0 bases and the J gene lost 4 bases, with 10 bases spanning the gap.

The rearrangement links TRBV27 to TRBJ2-1; TRBD1 is a possible D gene (5 bases). From germline, CDR1 is MNHEY and CDR2 SMNVEV (reference sequence). Trimming cost V 6 bases and J 1 base, with 10 bases left between them. This CDR3 comprises 14 residues. The CDR3 here is CASRLGQSYNEQFF. CDR3 in DNA: TGTGCCAGCAGACTCGGACAATCCTACAATGAGCAGTTCTTC.

The chain recombines TRBV29-1 with TRBJ1-4; D gene unclear. The CDR3 length is 13 residues. Germline assignment: CDR1 SQVTM and CDR2 ANQGSEA. Trimming shortened V by 5 bases and J by 3 bases, and 10 bases separated the two germline ends. CDR3 sequence (DNA): TGCAGCGTTTTATGGCGAGCTAATGAAAAACTGTTTTTT. Encoded protein: CSVLWRANEKLFF. Variable domain in full (rest from reference TRBV29-1 and TRBJ1-4): SAVISQKPSRDICQRGTSLTIQCQVDSQVTMMFWYRQQPGQSLTLIATANQGSEATYESGFVIDKFPISRPNLTFSTLTVSNMSPEDSSIYLCSVLWRANEKLFFGSGTQLSVL.

V is TRBV23-1 and J is TRBJ1-2, with a weak D call TRBD1 (6 bases). TRBV23-1 is sorted into the ORF group, with uncertain function. Trimming pared 2 bases from V and 8 bases from J, leaving 18 bases between. The CDR3 contains 15 residues. The CDR3 coding sequence is TGCGCCAGCAGTCAACGGGACACCCTATCGACCGGCTACACCTTC. Its translation is CASSQRDTLSTGYTF.

The rearrangement links TRBV4-1 to TRBJ1-1; 7 bases map to TRBD1. CDR3 length equals 14 residues. CDR1 MGHRA and CDR2 YSYEKL come from the germline V gene. V trimming: 4 bases; J trimming: 4 bases; junction bases outside the gene matches: 6. In nucleotides, the CDR3 is TGCGCCAGCAGCCTCCAGACAGGGCGCACTGAAGCTTTCTTT. It codes for CASSLQTGRTEAFF.

The sample holds one count of this clonotype. The V gene is TRBV4-1, the J gene TRBJ2-7; unclear D gene. Per the germline V gene, CDR1 is MGHRA and CDR2 is YSYEKL. V lost 0 bases to trimming and J lost 1 base, with 13 bases between them. This CDR3 has 16 residues. The CDR3 sequence: CASSQDLPRRSYEQYF. Written as DNA, the CDR3 is TGCGCCAGCAGCCAAGATCTCCCGCGACGGTCCTACGAGCAGTACTTC.

V and J are TRBV9 and TRBJ2-3; D might be TRBD2 (5 bases). Trimming removed 4 bases from V and 0 bases from J, with 15 bases in between. Germline values: CDR1 SGDLS, CDR2 YYNGEE. The length of the CDR3 is 16 residues. CDR3 amino acids: CASSPLPGGSTDTQYF. Written as DNA, the CDR3 is TGTGCCAGCAGCCCCCTCCCTGGAGGTAGCACAGATACGCAGTATTTT.

This chain uses TRBV28 with TRBJ2-1; TRBD2 matches 11 bases. The CDR3 runs to 14 residues. J gave up 11 bases and V 5 bases, and 8 bases lay outside the gene matches. The germline CDR1 and CDR2 sequences are MDHEN and SYDVKM. CDR3 nucleotides: TGTGCCAGCAGTCCCCCGAGACTAGCGGGGCAGCAGTTCTTC. Its protein is CASSPPRLAGQQFF.

Written as DNA, the CDR3 is TGCAGTGCTGGCGCCATAGTGGTTTATGAGCAGTTCTTC. This translates into CSAGAIVVYEQFF. The J gene is TRBJ2-1, the V gene TRBV20-1; D unresolved. Trimming removed 5 bases from V and 8 bases from J, with 16 bases in between. CDR1 is DFQATT, CDR2 SNEGSKA, per germline (reference sequence). CDR3 size: 13 residues.

This rearrangement joins TRBV20-1 to TRBJ1-5, with 8 bases identical to TRBD1. Germline assignment: CDR1 DFQATT and CDR2 SNEGSKA (reference sequence). CDR3 length equals 16 residues. Unmatched junction bases numbered 10, after V lost 5 bases and J lost 1 base. The DNA of the CDR3 is TGCAGTGCTGTCGGGACAGGTATCGGAAGCAATCAGCCCCAGCATTTT. Amino acid sequence: CSAVGTGIGSNQPQHF.

The gene calls are TRBV29-1 and TRBJ1-1, with a tentative D call TRBD1 (6 bases). The V end was cut by 6 bases, the J end by 1 base, with 12 bases between. This CDR3 has 13 amino acids. Germline V gene lookup returns CDR1 SQVTM and CDR2 ANQGSEA. DNA for the CDR3: TGCAGCGTGAAAAGGGGGGGGAACACTGAAGCTTTCTTT. The encoded protein is CSVKRGGNTEAFF.

The chain links TRBV12-3 or TRBV12-4 to TRBJ1-2; D uncertain. This CDR3 region has 14 residues. V was cut by 5 bases and J by 4 bases, with 14 bases left in between. The DNA of the CDR3 is TGTGCCAGCAGTCCCGAAGACGGAATCTATGGCTACACCTTC. Translated: CASSPEDGIYGYTF.

The rearrangement links TRBV29-1 to TRBJ1-1; no clear D gene. Trimming took off 7 bases at V and 0 bases at J, with 9 bases between the two ends. This CDR3 region has 12 residues. Germline V lookup: CDR1 SQVTM, CDR2 ANQGSEA. Written as DNA, the CDR3 is TGCAGCGCCCCCGGAGTGAACACTGAAGCTTTCTTT. Protein: CSAPGVNTEAFF.

The V gene is TRBV14, the J gene TRBJ1-2; 9 bases agree with TRBD1. Losses at the gene ends were 4 bases for V and 3 bases for J; bases not matched to a gene: 6. The length of the CDR3 is 15 residues. The germline V gene encodes CDR1 SGHDN and CDR2 FVKESK. CDR3: CASSPGTGIYYGYTF. CDR3 coding DNA: TGTGCCAGCAGCCCCGGGACAGGGATCTACTATGGCTACACCTTC.